Listed below are T cell receptor beta chains from one sample, sequenced in a study of T cell clones after liver transplantation. The data were produced by immunoSEQ multiplex PCR, yet TCRdb's version contains in-frame clones alone and is incomplete. This sample has tens of thousands of clones, with roughly nine tenths found just once. Source: CD4+ T cells from blood, taken before liver transplant. These receptors were obtained from a human donor who received a liver transplant. CDR3s include the opening cysteine and the closing phenylalanine or tryptophan. Not all rows give a size; the values are once, few, many and, for expanded clones, a class.

j_gene | len | v_gene | abundance | CDR3aa
TRBJ2-7 | 12 | TRBV18 | - | CASSPGHGEQYF
TRBJ1-5 | 12 | TRBV5-6 | - | CASSRKGQPQHF
TRBJ2-1 | 12 | TRBV7-9 | - | CASTGLGDEQFF
TRBJ2-7 | 12 | TRBV10-1 | - | CAIPPLYYEQYF
TRBJ2-7 | 14 | TRBV19 | once | CASTSRTAPYEQYF
TRBJ2-3 | 15 | TRBV5-1 | - | CASSSGQGNLDTQYF
TRBJ2-1 | 16 | TRBV11-2 | - | CASSQPAGGSYNEQFF
TRBJ1-2 | 13 | TRBV7-9 | - | CASSQGADYGYTF
TRBJ2-4 | 12 | TRBV27 | - | CASSDRGNIQYF
TRBJ2-1 | 14 | TRBV5-1 | once | CASSSGTSSIEQFF
TRBJ2-2 | 14 | TRBV19 | - | CASSIDPTYGELFF
TRBJ2-7 | 14 | TRBV11-3 | - | CASSLGREGYEQYF
TRBJ2-7 | 15 | TRBV7-9 | medium-sized | CASHSLSGDTYEQYF
TRBJ1-5 | 14 | TRBV19 | - | CASSIGTGNQPQHF
TRBJ1-5 | 17 | TRBV28 | - | CASSLMVTGVADQPQHF
TRBJ1-5 | 15 | TRBV5-8 | - | CASSFDRGGGQPQHF
TRBJ1-2 | 15 | TRBV6-5 | - | CASSYSIGGNYGYTF
TRBJ2-7 | 14 | TRBV15 | - | CATSPRTLSYEQYF
TRBJ2-2 | 15 | TRBV2 | - | CASSEEIFGAGELFF
TRBJ1-1 | 13 | TRBV5-1 | - | CASNYRGNTEAFF
TRBJ2-5 | 15 | TRBV18 | - | CASSPPSTGQETQYF
TRBJ2-5 | 15 | TRBV2 | - | CASSAGTRGTETQYF
TRBJ2-5 | 13 | TRBV5-6 | - | CASSSDQPGTQYF
TRBJ2-7 | 14 | TRBV7-2 | - | CASSFSGSSYEQYF
TRBJ2-1 | 15 | TRBV5-1 | - | CASSSGLAATMEQFF
TRBJ1-1 | 16 | TRBV5-8 | - | CASSLRGRFMDTEAFF
TRBJ2-5 | 15 | TRBV6-5 | - | CASSYERGRVGTQYF
TRBJ1-1 | 16 | TRBV9 | - | CASSSSGDMRRAEAFF
TRBJ2-3 | 12 | TRBV6-6 | - | CASSYDTDTQYF
TRBJ1-5 | 13 | TRBV2 | - | CASKRDNNQPQHF
TRBJ2-4 | 12 | TRBV2 | - | CAGRTDKNIQYF
TRBJ1-5 | 12 | TRBV19 | - | CASSIFNQPQHF
TRBJ2-5 | 16 | TRBV5-6 | once | CASSQGLGRGQETQYF
TRBJ2-7 | 15 | TRBV6-5 | - | CASSYSSGGAYEQYF
TRBJ1-1 | 13 | TRBV11-2 | - | CASQGLKRTEAFF
TRBJ1-2 | 15 | TRBV5-1 | - | CASSSAPSDNYGYTF
TRBJ2-3 | 16 | TRBV5-8 | - | CASSLEASVSTDTQYF